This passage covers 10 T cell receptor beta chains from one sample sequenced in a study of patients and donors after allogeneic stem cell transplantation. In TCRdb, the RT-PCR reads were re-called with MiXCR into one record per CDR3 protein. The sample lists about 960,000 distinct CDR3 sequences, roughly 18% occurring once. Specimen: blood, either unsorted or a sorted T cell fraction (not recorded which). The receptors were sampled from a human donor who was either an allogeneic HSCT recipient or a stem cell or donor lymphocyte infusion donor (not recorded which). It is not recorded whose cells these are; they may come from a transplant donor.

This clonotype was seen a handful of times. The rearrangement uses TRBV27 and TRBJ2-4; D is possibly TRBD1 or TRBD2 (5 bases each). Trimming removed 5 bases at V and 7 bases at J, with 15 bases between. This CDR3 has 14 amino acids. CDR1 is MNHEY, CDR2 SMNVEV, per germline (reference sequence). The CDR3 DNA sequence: TGTGCCAGCAGTGGACTGGCAGGGTCGAACATTCAGTACTTC. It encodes CASSGLAGSNIQYF.

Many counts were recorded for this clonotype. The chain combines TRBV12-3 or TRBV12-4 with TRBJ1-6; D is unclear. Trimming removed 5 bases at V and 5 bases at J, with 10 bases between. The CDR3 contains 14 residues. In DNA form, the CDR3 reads TGTGCCAGCAGTCCGTCGACCCATAATTCACCCCTCCACTTT. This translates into CASSPSTHNSPLHF.

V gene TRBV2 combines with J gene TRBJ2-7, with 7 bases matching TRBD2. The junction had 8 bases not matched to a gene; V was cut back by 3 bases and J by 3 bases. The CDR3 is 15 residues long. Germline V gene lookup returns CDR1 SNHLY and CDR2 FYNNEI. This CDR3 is CASSEEASGLYEQYF. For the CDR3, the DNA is TGTGCCAGCAGTGAGGAGGCTAGCGGCCTCTACGAGCAGTACTTC.

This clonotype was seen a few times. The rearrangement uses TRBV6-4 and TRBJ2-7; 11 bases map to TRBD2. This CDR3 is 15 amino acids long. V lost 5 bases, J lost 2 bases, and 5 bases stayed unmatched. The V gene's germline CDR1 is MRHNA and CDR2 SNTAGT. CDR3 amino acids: CASSMLAGGTYEQYF. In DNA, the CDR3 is TGTGCCAGCAGTATGCTAGCGGGGGGTACCTACGAGCAGTACTTC.

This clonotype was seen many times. This CDR3 reads CSARPQGARGDTQYF. CDR3 bases: TGCAGTGCTAGGCCGCAGGGGGCGCGTGGAGATACGCAGTATTTT. The V call is TRBV20-1, the J call TRBJ2-3; the match to TRBD1 covers 8 bases. The CDR3 runs 15 residues. Germline V gene sequence: CDR1 DFQATT, CDR2 SNEGSKA (reference sequence). V gave up 3 bases and J gave up 5 bases; unmatched junction bases: 10.

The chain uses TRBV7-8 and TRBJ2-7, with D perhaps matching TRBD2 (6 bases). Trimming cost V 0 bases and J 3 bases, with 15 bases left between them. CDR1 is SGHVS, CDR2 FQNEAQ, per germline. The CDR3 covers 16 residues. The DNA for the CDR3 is TGTGCCAGCAGCTTAGCGAGGGTAGCGGTGATCTACGAGCAGTACTTC. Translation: CASSLARVAVIYEQYF.

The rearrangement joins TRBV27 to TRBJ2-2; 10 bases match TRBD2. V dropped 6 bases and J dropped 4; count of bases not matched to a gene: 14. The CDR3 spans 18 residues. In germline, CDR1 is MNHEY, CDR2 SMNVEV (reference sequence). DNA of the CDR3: TGTGCCAGCAGCCGAGACCCCCTAGCGGGAGTTCCCACCGGGGAGCTGTTTTTT. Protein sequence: CASSRDPLAGVPTGELFF.

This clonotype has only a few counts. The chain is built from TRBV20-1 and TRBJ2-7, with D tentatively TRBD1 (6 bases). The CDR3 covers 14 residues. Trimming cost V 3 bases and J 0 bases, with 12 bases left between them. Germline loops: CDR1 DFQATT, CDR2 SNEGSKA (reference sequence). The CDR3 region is CSARKDRVSYEQYF. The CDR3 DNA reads TGCAGTGCTAGGAAGGACAGAGTCTCCTACGAGCAGTACTTC.

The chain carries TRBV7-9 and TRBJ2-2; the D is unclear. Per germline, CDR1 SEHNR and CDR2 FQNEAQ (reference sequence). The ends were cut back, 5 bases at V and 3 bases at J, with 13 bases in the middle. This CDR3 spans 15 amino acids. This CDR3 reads CASSPQRTYTGELFF. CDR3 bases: TGTGCCAGCAGCCCTCAACGAACGTACACCGGGGAGCTGTTTTTT.

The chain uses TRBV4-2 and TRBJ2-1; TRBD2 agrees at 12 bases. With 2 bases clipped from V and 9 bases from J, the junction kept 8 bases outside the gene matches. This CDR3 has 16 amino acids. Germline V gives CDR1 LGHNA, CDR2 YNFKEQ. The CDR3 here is CASSQLAGGLRGEQFF. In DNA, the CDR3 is TGTGCCAGCAGCCAACTAGCGGGGGGGCTGAGAGGTGAGCAGTTCTTC.